This TCR beta chain was obtained from a study of blood T cell repertoires in COVID-19. Study in general: Acute and convalescent COVID-19 samples came from the United States, Italy and Spain. T cells, B-cell-depleted T cells, or PBMCs supplied cDNA or gDNA.

Germline CDR1 and CDR2: LNHNV and YYDKDF (reference sequence). V was shortened by 0 bases and J by 6 bases, with 10 bases between the two germline ends. This CDR3 has 14 amino acids. In the original workflow: Reference gene primer amplification in the assay estimated nucleated cell counts. TCRdb keeps only in-frame clones here, not all; method: immunoSEQ multiplex PCR. The D gene and trimming were derived from the DNA, and the V and J assignments and clone size from that table. The repertoire holds approximately 160,000 clones, with approximately 73% as singletons. The TCR originated in a woman aged 80 or over with acute or convalescent COVID-19. The sequencing sample was made of peripheral blood. The chain links TRBV15 to TRBJ2-3; no definite D call. CDR3 sequence (DNA): TGTGCCACCAGCAGAGAGGCCAAAATGGATACGCAGTATTTT. Translating gives CATSREAKMDTQYF.